This TCR beta chain emerged from a study of blood T cell repertoires in COVID-19. Clones were read by immunoSEQ multiplex PCR, and TCRdb kept only the in-frame ones, dropping some. This sample yields 150,000 to 200,000 clones, of which 81% are seen a single time; approximately 10% belongs to the top ten. This receptor was taken from a man aged 60 to 69 with active or convalescent COVID-19. The material sequenced was peripheral blood.

DNA of the CDR3: TGTGCCAGCAGTGGCAACAGGGTCTATGAGCAGTTCTTC. Amino acid sequence: CASSGNRVYEQFF. The chain recombines TRBV28 with TRBJ2-1, with D perhaps TRBD1 (6 bases). The length of the CDR3 is 13 residues. The germline gives CDR1 MDHEN, CDR2 SYDVKM. Between the trimmed V and J ends, which lost 5 bases and 8 bases, there was a span of 13 bases.